The sequence of this TCR beta chain was determined in a study of early T cells in non-severe SARS-CoV-2 infection (dated by TCRdb to about 2021). For the study in its entirety: Because TCR sequencing was done on bulk RNA from unsorted whole blood, the alpha and beta chains could not be paired.

The investigation overall reported the following: Matching against VDJdb was skewed toward anti-spike CD8 responses, likely underestimated virus-specific expansions, and missed private and CD4 specificities.

This was a case-control study nested in a cohort of healthcare workers in London, UK, who had nasopharyngeal swab PCR tests and blood samples taken every week. Healthcare workers were enrolled in the week of the UK lockdown, from 23 to 31 March 2020, and were followed every week for up to about 16 weeks. CDR3 length: 14 amino acids, cysteine to phenylalanine. Just CDR3 DNA is preserved here, 42 bases in frame from base 1. V is clipped by 2 bases and J by 1 base, and the sequence between their germline boundaries is 8 bases long. Preparation of the library involved 5' RACE. Reads for this sample came from a NextSeq 500. Unique molecular identifiers were attached to individual cDNA molecules in the TCR library protocol so that sequencing error and PCR bias could be corrected. Both TCR alpha and beta chains were sequenced, and tight co-correlation was observed between alpha and beta sequence abundances in each sample. The original pipeline was this. Decombinator V4 was used to annotate TCR sequences for V gene, J gene and CDR3. Expanded TCRs were defined as changing significantly between any two time points under a Poisson model with p below 0.0001. TCR abundances were normalised to the total number of TCRs sequenced per sample and expressed as counts per million. TRAV1-2 paired with TRAJ12, TRAJ20 or TRAJ33 defined MAIT TCRs, while TRAV10 paired with TRAJ18 defined iNKT TCRs. VDJdb, accessed 1 November 2021, was searched for CMV, EBV and SARS-CoV-2 annotated TCRs, with TCRs annotated for multiple antigens excluded. The public reads were reanalyzed by TCRdb: fastp trimming at Q25, MiXCR alignment, in-frame beta chains only. CDR3 protein duplicates are merged, each entry listing the most common genes and DNA. For this entry, the V and J calls and clone size follow TCRdb and not the study's own pipeline. Present in this sample are about 100,000 distinct CDR3 sequences, roughly 13% of which were seen just once. The ten most abundant clones make up over 2% of the sample.

There are many counts of this clonotype. The clone's antigen remains unknown. No much larger clonotype is one base removed from it; base qualities were not supplied. The rearrangement joined TRBV12-3 or TRBV12-4 to TRBJ1-1, with no reliable assignment of the D segment. Sequenced: whole blood. The receptor was derived from an adult who was a healthcare worker with PCR-confirmed SARS-CoV-2 infection or an uninfected control (not recorded which). This receptor has the CDR3 CASSLSGRNTEAFF. The sequenced DNA is TGTGCCAGCAGTTTAAGTGGGAGGAACACTGAAGCTTTCTTT.